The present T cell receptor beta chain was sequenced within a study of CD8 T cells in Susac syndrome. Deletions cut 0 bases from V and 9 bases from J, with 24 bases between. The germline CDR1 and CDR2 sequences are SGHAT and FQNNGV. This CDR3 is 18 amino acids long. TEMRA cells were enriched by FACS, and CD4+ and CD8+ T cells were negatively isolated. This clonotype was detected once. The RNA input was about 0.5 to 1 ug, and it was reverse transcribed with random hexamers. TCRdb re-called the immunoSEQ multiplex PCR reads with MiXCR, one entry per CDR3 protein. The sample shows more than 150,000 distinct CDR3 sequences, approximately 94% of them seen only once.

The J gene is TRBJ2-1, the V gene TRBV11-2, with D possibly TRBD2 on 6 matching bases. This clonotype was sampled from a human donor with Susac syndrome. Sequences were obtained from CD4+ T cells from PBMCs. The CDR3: CASSLDLRVSGNPSEQFF. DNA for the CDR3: TGTGCCAGCAGCTTAGATTTGCGGGTTAGCGGAAACCCTAGTGAGCAGTTCTTC.